The 7 T cell receptor beta chains below were found in one sample sequenced in a study of T cell changes during pregnancy in multiple sclerosis. The repertoire was sequenced with immunoSEQ multiplex PCR; TCRdb's copy has only in-frame clones and lacks some. The sample lists tens of thousands of clones; about nine tenths were seen once. The sample in question was CD4+ T cells from peripheral blood mononuclear cells, obtained before pregnancy. The source of these receptors is a female donor with multiple sclerosis, enrolled in a pregnancy study.

The gene calls are TRBV4-1 and TRBJ2-3, with 8 nucleotides matching TRBD2. The CDR3 contains 15 residues. Germline V gene lookup returns CDR1 MGHRA and CDR2 YSYEKL. Trimming cost V 4 bases and J 1 base; bases outside gene matches: 4. CDR3 amino acids: CASSPRGGGTDTQYF. The DNA for the CDR3 is TGCGCCAGCAGCCCTCGGGGGGGTGGCACAGATACGCAGTATTTT.

Notes on this clone: This specimen includes other DNA sequences encoding the same CDR3. The chain joins TRBV28 to TRBJ1-1; D is undetermined. The CDR3 has 13 residues. V lost 6 bases and J lost 1, with 9 bases in between. Per the germline V gene, CDR1 is MDHEN and CDR2 is SYDVKM. Here the CDR3 reads CASRPGGNTEAFF. CDR3 nucleotides: TGTGCCAGCAGGCCCGGAGGGAACACTGAAGCTTTCTTT.

The rearrangement uses TRBV10-3 and TRBJ2-2, with 7 bases fitting TRBD1. The ends lost 10 bases at V and 7 bases at J; junction bases unmatched: 12. CDR1 ENHRY and CDR2 SYGVKD come from the germline V gene. The length of the CDR3 is 14 residues. CDR3 DNA sequence: TGTGCCACCACCCCCGGGACAGAGATCGGGGAGCTGTTTTTT. Translated: CATTPGTEIGELFF.

In its sample, this clone was seen once. The chain carries TRBV6-1 and TRBJ2-5, with 8 bases that match TRBD2. The germline V gene has CDR1 MNHNS and CDR2 SASEGT. This CDR3 is 15 amino acids long. V lost 3 bases to trimming and J lost 9 bases; unmatched junction nucleotides: 12. CDR3 DNA: TGTGCCAGCAGTGACCTTTTACTAGCGGCTAGGGCCCAGTACTTC. Amino acids: CASSDLLLAARAQYF.

CDR3 in amino acids: CASSVGQGRGTEAFF. In DNA form, the CDR3 reads TGTGCCAGCAGCGTAGGACAGGGTCGAGGCACTGAAGCTTTCTTT. The chain is built from TRBV9 and TRBJ1-1; 7 bases map to TRBD1. This CDR3 has 15 amino acids. V shed 0 bases, J shed 4 bases, and the junction held 6 bases outside the gene matches. From germline, CDR1 is SGDLS and CDR2 YYNGEE.

The chain joins TRBV19 to TRBJ1-2, with D uncertain. Germline V gives CDR1 LNHDA, CDR2 SQIVND (reference sequence). The germline V and J ends were trimmed by 5 bases and 7 bases, with 14 bases remaining between them. This CDR3 is 13 amino acids long. This CDR3 reads CASSLLGQAGYTF. CDR3 in DNA: TGTGCCAGTAGTCTACTTGGGCAGGCTGGCTACACCTTC.

This rearrangement joins TRBV5-8 to TRBJ2-1, with D possibly TRBD2 on 6 matching bases. The CDR3 covers 15 residues. V lost 2 bases and J lost 0, with 9 bases in between. CDR1 and CDR2 (germline): SGHTS, YDEGEE. This CDR3 reads CASSLLGSSYNEQFF. The CDR3 nucleotides are TGTGCCAGCAGCTTACTCGGGAGCTCCTACAATGAGCAGTTCTTC.